This T cell receptor beta chain comes out of a study of post-analysis software for immune sequencing data (dated by TCRdb to about 2015). For the wider study: Recorded disease courses included relapsing-remitting, secondary progressive and progressive-relapsing multiple sclerosis, with some patients lacking subtype annotation. Patient repertoires were compared against 11 previously published healthy control repertoires from donors aged about 6 to 26 years. A subset of samples was prepared in parallel using single-end sample barcoding, then pooled and co-amplified after Illumina adapter ligation.

CDR1 and CDR2 (DFQATT, SNEGSKA) derive from the germline V gene (reference sequence). The CDR3, from cysteine to phenylalanine, totals 18 residues. The only DNA kept is the CDR3, 54 bases in frame from the first base. V loses 0 bases of germline sequence and J loses 1 base, and the interval between the two ends is 19 bases. To demonstrate the VDJtools post-analysis software, TCR beta repertoires were profiled from the peripheral blood of over ten young patients with multiple sclerosis. Multiple sclerosis patients were children and adolescents aged roughly 6 to 17 years. The library was generated by PCR. Sequencing was carried out with an Illumina HiSeq 2500. To reduce PCR and sequencing biases, unique molecular identifiers were built into the TCR beta cDNA libraries. Per 1 to 10 million input T cells, roughly 0.5 million cDNA molecules were obtained, such that each molecule approximated one T cell. The same protocol used for the earlier healthy control dataset was applied to prepare and sequence the patient libraries. Within a given batch, samples were prepared together, multiplexed and sequenced on the same HiSeq lane. As for the original processing: MIGEC was used to process the raw barcoded reads, and molecular identifier groups with only a single read were discarded before consensus assembly and CDR3 extraction. VDJtools was used for post-analysis of the clonotype tables, and diversity was normalized by down-sampling every dataset to the size of the smallest sample. In repertoire overlap clustering, CDR3 amino acid sequences, but not nucleotide sequences, were matched to correct batch-related cross-sample contamination. Using fastp trimming at Q25 and MiXCR clonotype assembly, TCRdb reanalyzed the public sequencing data and kept in-frame beta chains. When rows share a CDR3 protein, they turn into one entry using the most common DNA and genes. V and J calls and clone size were set by TCRdb, not the authors. Here the sample has roughly 200,000 distinct CDR3 sequences; over 25% occur a single time. The ten largest account for 3% to 4% of the sample.

The investigation overall reported the following: Direct clustering with F measure revealed strong co-clustering of samples prepared in the same batch, which led to a batch-effect correction. Significantly lower normalized Chao1 diversity was found in multiple sclerosis patients than in controls, suggesting substantial peripheral T-cell clonal expansion. The control group was slightly older than the multiple sclerosis patient group. Patients showed significantly higher frequencies than controls for 4 or 5 TRBV segments, among them TRBV5-6, TRBV5-1 and TRBV20-1.

This clonotype was seen a handful of times. Its target antigen remains unknown. No qualities accompany the bases; no much larger clone lies one base away. The sequenced material came from blood. This TCR was recovered from a girl between 2 and 17 years old with multiple sclerosis. This chain joins TRBV20-1 to TRBJ1-5; TRBD1 is a weak D gene call, 6 bases matching. Read as DNA, the sequence is TGCAGTGCTAGAGATAGTCGGGCAGCCACAGGGAGCAATCAGCCCCAGCATTTT. It translates as CSARDSRAATGSNQPQHF.